The T cell receptor beta chain described here comes from a study of blood T cell repertoires in COVID-19. Study context: From the United States, Italy and Spain came samples of acute and convalescent COVID-19.

The assay was immunoSEQ multiplex PCR, and TCRdb's table has in-frame clones only and misses some. The table lists approximately 12,000 clones, approximately 70% of them singletons, with 30% in the top ten. This clone showed up just a few times. This receptor was identified in a human donor in a cohort sampled during active COVID-19. The sequenced sample consisted of peripheral blood.

DNA of the CDR3: TGCAGCGTTGGGGGGACAGGGGGCGGGAACACTGAAGCTTTCTTT. Protein sequence: CSVGGTGGGNTEAFF. The J gene is TRBJ1-1, the V gene TRBV29-1, with 12 positions matching TRBD1. Germline-derived CDR1 and CDR2 are SQVTM and ANQGSEA. This CDR3 is 15 amino acids long. Losses at the gene ends were 4 bases for V and 1 base for J; bases not matched to a gene: 4.